These 18 T cell receptor beta chains were all obtained from the same sample, sequenced in a study of blood T cell repertoires in COVID-19. Sequencing used immunoSEQ multiplex PCR; TCRdb keeps in-frame clones, though not all of them. Counted here are approximately 20,000 clones, 85% to 95% occurring once; the ten biggest clones make up about 4%. Source material: peripheral blood. The receptors shown here come from a woman aged 50 to 60 with active COVID-19.

This clone was observed a single time. J is TRBJ2-7 and V is TRBV27; 9 nucleotides agree with TRBD2. The CDR3 sequence is 18 residues long. The J segment lost 6 bases and the V segment lost 1 base, leaving 16 bases of the junction unmatched. The germline gives CDR1 MNHEY, CDR2 SMNVEV (reference sequence). The CDR3 nucleotides read TGTGCCAGCAGTTTATATGAAAAAGCGGGAGGAAGTCATCGCGAGCAGTACTTC. The encoded protein is CASSLYEKAGGSHREQYF.

The V and J genes are TRBV5-1 and TRBJ1-2, with D tentatively TRBD1 (5 bases). This CDR3 is built from 14 residues. Germline V gene data show CDR1 as SGHRS and CDR2 as YFSETQ. Trimming left V 3 bases short and J 3 bases short, with 12 bases between. The CDR3 sequence: CASSSTTGDYGYTF. As DNA, the CDR3 is TGCGCCAGCAGCTCGACAACGGGGGACTATGGCTACACCTTC.

This clone was picked up one time. The V gene is TRBV6-1, the J gene TRBJ2-7, with 10 bases that match TRBD1. CDR1 and CDR2 (germline): MNHNS, SASEGT. V dropped 1 base and J dropped 3; count of bases not matched to a gene: 3. CDR3 size: 15 residues. CDR3 sequence (DNA): TGTGCCAGCAGTGAAGGGGACAGGGGCTTCTACGAGCAGTACTTC. Its protein is CASSEGDRGFYEQYF.

The chain carries TRBV5-1 and TRBJ1-5, with TRBD1 matching 9 bases. The ends lost 0 bases at V and 2 bases at J; junction bases unmatched: 0. This CDR3 contains 15 residues. Looked up from germline, CDR1 is SGHRS and CDR2 is YFSETQ. CDR3 sequence reads: CASSLGTGGNQPQHF. The CDR3 nucleotides read TGCGCCAGCAGCTTGGGGACAGGGGGCAATCAGCCCCAGCATTTT.

V is TRBV3-1 (or the pseudogene TRBV3-2) and J is TRBJ2-7; 7 bases match TRBD2. CDR3 size: 15 residues. Trimming took 0 bases from V and 3 from J; bases not matched to a gene: 5. CDR1 LGHDT and CDR2 YNNKEL come from the germline V gene (reference sequence). CDR3 loop: CASSQEQASGYEQYF. For the CDR3, the DNA is TGTGCCAGCAGCCAAGAACAGGCTAGCGGCTACGAGCAGTACTTC.

The chain's CDR3 is CASKRQGASTDTQYF. CDR3 nucleotides: TGCGCCAGCAAGAGACAGGGGGCTAGCACAGATACGCAGTATTTT. The chain combines TRBV5-1 with TRBJ2-3; 10 positions agree with TRBD1. The CDR3 totals 15 residues. The germline V gene encodes CDR1 SGHRS and CDR2 YFSETQ. Trimming took 6 bases from V and 0 from J; bases not matched to a gene: 4.

The chain has TRBV29-1 and TRBJ1-4; 7 bases are a match to TRBD1. This CDR3 has 14 residues. The germline V gene encodes CDR1 SQVTM and CDR2 ANQGSEA. Losses at the gene ends were 5 bases for V and 0 bases for J; bases not matched to a gene: 3. CDR3 region: CSVWTGPTNEKLFF. In DNA form, the CDR3 reads TGCAGCGTTTGGACAGGCCCAACTAATGAAAAACTGTTTTTT.

The chain couples TRBV12-5 to TRBJ2-5, with 12 bases aligning to TRBD1. The CDR3 length is 17 residues. The V gene's germline CDR1 is LGHNT and CDR2 FRNRAP. Trimming removed 0 bases from V and 9 bases from J; junction bases left unmatched: 11. CDR3 DNA sequence: TGTGCTAGTGGTTTGGTACTTGGGACAGGGGGCTTCCATCCCCAGTACTTC. Amino acids: CASGLVLGTGGFHPQYF.

This clone has just a few counts. V is TRBV30 and J is TRBJ1-1; a weak D match, TRBD1 (5 bases). The CDR3 contains 14 residues. V was clipped by 1 base and J by 4 bases, with 13 bases between them. In germline, CDR1 is GTSNPN, CDR2 SVGIG (reference sequence). The CDR3 protein is CAWSARRGGTEAFF. CDR3 nucleotides: TGTGCCTGGAGTGCCCGCCGGGGGGGCACTGAAGCTTTCTTT.

Note on this clone: An end of the junction differs from the germline gene, which may be a read error. The chain couples TRBV29-1 to TRBJ2-7; a possible D gene is TRBD1 (5 bases). There are 12 residues in the CDR3. Per germline, CDR1 SQVTM and CDR2 ANQGSEA. CDR3 loop: CSVAQGSYEQYF. CDR3 in DNA: TGCAGCGTCGCCCAGGGCTCCTACGAACAGTACTTC.

This clone showed up just a few times. The V gene is TRBV2, the J gene TRBJ1-2; 7 bases line up with TRBD1. Unmatched junction bases numbered 0, after V lost 4 bases and J lost 4 bases. The CDR3 runs to 12 residues. Germline V gene lookup returns CDR1 SNHLY and CDR2 FYNNEI. DNA of the CDR3: TGTGCCAGCAGTGGACAGGGCTATGGCTACACCTTC. It translates to CASSGQGYGYTF.

V is TRBV28 and J is TRBJ1-4; D is unresolved. V lost 4 bases and J lost 6, with 12 bases in between. Germline-derived CDR1 and CDR2 are MDHEN and SYDVKM. This CDR3 contains 14 residues. The CDR3 is CASSSRRQDEKLFF. CDR3 sequence (DNA): TGTGCCAGCAGTTCTCGTCGACAAGATGAAAAACTGTTTTTT.

The V and J genes are TRBV27 and TRBJ2-1, with 9 bases aligning to TRBD2. J was trimmed by 4 bases and V by 6 bases; bases with no gene match: 4. CDR1 MNHEY and CDR2 SMNVEV come from the germline V gene (reference sequence). CDR3 length: 14 residues. Here the CDR3 DNA reads TGTGCCAGCAGGATAGCGGGAGTTTACAATGAGCAGTTCTTC. Protein sequence: CASRIAGVYNEQFF.

The chain links TRBV2 to TRBJ2-7; D is perhaps TRBD1 (6 bases). The V end lost 3 bases, the J end lost 10 bases, and 10 bases lay between the germline ends. CDR3 length: 11 residues. In germline, CDR1 is SNHLY, CDR2 FYNNEI. CDR3 loop: CASSEGARQYF. Here the CDR3 DNA reads TGTGCCAGCAGTGAGGGGGCTAGACAGTACTTC.

This chain links TRBV7-3 with TRBJ2-3, with D possibly matching TRBD1 (5 bases). Germline V gives CDR1 SGHTA, CDR2 FQGTGA. The CDR3 is made up of 14 amino acids. Between the trimmed V and J ends, which lost 4 bases and 4 bases, there was a span of 12 bases. CDR3 nucleotide sequence: TGTGCCAGCAGCTCAGAGTGGGGCGCAGATACGCAGTATTTT. This sequence encodes CASSSEWGADTQYF.

This chain joins TRBV5-1 and TRBJ2-5; D possibly corresponds to TRBD1 (6 bases). This CDR3 has 15 amino acids. Trimming took 2 bases from V and 4 from J, leaving 15 bases between them. Germline CDR1 reads SGHRS; CDR2 reads YFSETQ. CDR3 coding DNA: TGCGCCAGCAGCTTCCAGACAGGAGGAGGAGAGACCCAGTACTTC. Amino acid sequence: CASSFQTGGGETQYF.

The genes are TRBV3-1 (or the pseudogene TRBV3-2) and TRBJ1-2, with TRBD1 as a possible D gene (5 bases). The V end was cut by 0 bases, the J end by 8 bases, with 16 bases between. Per germline, CDR1 LGHDT and CDR2 YNNKEL (reference sequence). The CDR3 loop spans 15 amino acids. CDR3: CASSQDQGLVIGYTF. The DNA of the CDR3 is TGTGCCAGCAGCCAAGATCAGGGACTGGTCATAGGCTACACCTTC.

This chain uses TRBV18 with TRBJ1-4; 9 bases fit TRBD1. Germline V gene lookup returns CDR1 KGHSH and CDR2 LQKENI. The CDR3 spans 16 residues. The V segment lost 5 bases and the J segment 7 bases; nucleotides outside the gene matches: 11. For the CDR3, the DNA is TGTGCCAGCTCATTCGGACAGGGGAGTACGGGTGAAAAACTGTTTTTT. This gives the protein CASSFGQGSTGEKLFF. The full variable domain, with the rest looked up from reference TRBV18 and TRBJ1-4, is NAGVMQNPRHLVRRRGQEARLRCSPMKGHSHVYWYRQLPEEGLKFMVYLQKENIIDESGMPKERFSAEFPKEGPSILRIQQVVRGDSAAYFCASSFGQGSTGEKLFFGSGTQLSVL.